This entry concerns a single TCR beta chain. Germline CDR1 SGHVS, CDR2 FNYEAQ. V shed 4 bases and J shed 5 bases, with 9 bases lying between them. CDR3 length: 13 residues. Profiling relied on immunoSEQ multiplex PCR, and the TCRdb table lists in-frame clones only, not all of them. The sample includes 100,000 or so clones, about 89% of them seen just once. This sample is part of a study of blood T cell repertoires in COVID-19. The wider study: The cDNA or gDNA used as material had been derived from T cells, B-cell-depleted T cells, or PBMCs.

The V call is TRBV7-6, the J call TRBJ2-1, with D maybe TRBD1 (6 bases). The sequenced sample consisted of peripheral blood. This TCR derives from a woman aged 25 to 39 with acute or convalescent COVID-19. The CDR3 loop is CASSSWTDNEQFF. The CDR3 DNA is TGTGCCAGCAGCTCATGGACAGACAATGAGCAGTTCTTC.